This T cell receptor (beta chain) came from a study of shared clonotypes between healthy human individuals. Adult donors, all healthy and HIV-negative, had no recent acute infections or vaccinations. Remarks on this clone: Its target is unknown.

Study-wide results and limits: Four donors shared approximately 5% of their naive CD4 clonotypes.

The V segment lost 6 bases and the J segment 5 bases; nucleotides outside the gene matches: 4. CDR1 and CDR2 from the germline V gene are MDHEN and SYDVKM. CDR3 length: 14 amino acids. A 200 ng quantity of DNA, 30,000 to 35,000 T cell genomes, went into the sorted-subset replicate PCRs. Using immunoSEQ multiplex PCR, the repertoire was profiled, and TCRdb retains in-frame clones only, with some absent. The sample records approximately 2.1 million clones, about 92% being singletons. The sequenced sample consisted of naive CD4+ T cells from PBMCs. The subset: CD45RA+ positively selected. The source of this sequence is a man aged 18 to 30 in good health. Some clones in this sample may be carry-over from other donors' samples. This rearrangement joins TRBV28 to TRBJ2-2; TRBD1 matches 9 bases. This CDR3 is CASRRDRVTGELFF. The CDR3 DNA reads as TGTGCCAGCAGGCGGGACAGGGTTACCGGGGAGCTGTTTTTT.